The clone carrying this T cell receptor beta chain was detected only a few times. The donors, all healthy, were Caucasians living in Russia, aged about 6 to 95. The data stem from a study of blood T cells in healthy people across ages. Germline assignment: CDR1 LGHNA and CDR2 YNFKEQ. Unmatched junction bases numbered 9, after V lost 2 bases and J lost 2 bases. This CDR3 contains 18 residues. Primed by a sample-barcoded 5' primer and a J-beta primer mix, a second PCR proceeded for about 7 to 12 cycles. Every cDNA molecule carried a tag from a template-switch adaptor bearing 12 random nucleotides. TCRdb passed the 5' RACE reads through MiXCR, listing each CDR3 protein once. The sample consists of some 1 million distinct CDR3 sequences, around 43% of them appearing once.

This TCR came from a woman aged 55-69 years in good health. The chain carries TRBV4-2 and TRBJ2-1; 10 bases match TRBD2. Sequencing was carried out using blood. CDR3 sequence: CASSQSGRGLAAYNEQFF. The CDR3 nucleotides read TGTGCCAGCAGCCAATCCGGGAGAGGACTAGCGGCCTACAATGAGCAGTTCTTC.